The 30 T cell receptor beta chains listed next were all sequenced from one sample in a study of technical replicates of blood from several donors. Some clones are missing from TCRdb's copy, which holds only in-frame ones; the method was immunoSEQ multiplex PCR. Among about 76,000 clones listed, 95% to 97% were seen once. Specimen: T cells isolated from PBMCs. Receptors originate from a human donor in good health.

CDR3 sequence reads: CASSYKRGGTGELFF. The CDR3 nucleotides are TGTGCCAGCAGTTACAAGCGGGGAGGCACCGGGGAGCTGTTTTTT. This chain links TRBV6-5 with TRBJ2-2; TRBD2 matches 7 bases. This CDR3 contains 15 residues. Unmatched junction bases numbered 4, after V lost 2 bases and J lost 4 bases. CDR1 is MNHEY, CDR2 SVGAGI, per germline.

This rearrangement joins TRBV5-1 to TRBJ2-7; TRBD2 is a possible D gene (6 bases). The CDR3 is 19 amino acids. Germline lookup yields CDR1 SGHRS and CDR2 YFSETQ. V gave up 2 bases and J gave up 0 bases, with 24 bases separating them. As DNA, the CDR3 is TGCGCCAGCAGCTTTTCTGCCATCTCACTTAGCGGCGCCTCCTACGAGCAGTACTTC. Translation gives CASSFSAISLSGASYEQYF.

This clone came up once. The chain is built from TRBV5-1 and TRBJ1-1; TRBD1 matches 7 bases. Trimming cost V 0 bases and J 0 bases; bases outside gene matches: 8. The CDR3 is made up of 17 amino acids. Germline CDR1 and CDR2: SGHRS and YFSETQ. Here the CDR3 reads CASSLVWDRILNTEAFF. The CDR3 DNA is TGCGCCAGCAGCTTGGTATGGGACAGAATACTGAACACTGAAGCTTTCTTT.

The DNA of the CDR3 is TGCGCCAGCAGCTTGGAATGGGGAGGTTTGAACACTGAAGCTTTCTTT. This encodes CASSLEWGGLNTEAFF. The rearrangement joins TRBV5-1 to TRBJ1-1, with D uncertain. Germline values: CDR1 SGHRS, CDR2 YFSETQ. Trimming removed 0 bases from V and 0 bases from J, with 12 bases in between. The CDR3 contains 16 residues.

This chain connects TRBV7-2 to TRBJ2-7, with TRBD1 as a possible D gene (6 bases). The CDR3 sequence is 14 residues long. V lost 5 bases and J lost 0, with 11 bases in between. Germline V gives CDR1 SGHTA, CDR2 FQGNSA. The CDR3 bases are TGTGCCAGCAGCCGACAGGTTGGCTCCTACGAGCAGTACTTC. It specifies CASSRQVGSYEQYF.

V is TRBV30 and J is TRBJ1-5; D gene unclear. Germline assignment: CDR1 GTSNPN and CDR2 SVGIG (reference sequence). CDR3 length: 14 amino acids. The V end was cut by 3 bases, the J end by 0 bases, with 9 bases between. CDR3 nucleotides: TGTGCCTGGAGACCTCCTAATAGCAATCAGCCCCAGCATTTT. Its translation: CAWRPPNSNQPQHF.

This CDR3 reads CASSVGPWKTASANTGELFF. The CDR3 nucleotides read TGTGCCAGCAGCGTAGGACCCTGGAAGACCGCTAGCGCGAACACCGGGGAGCTGTTTTTT. This sequence joins TRBV9 and TRBJ2-2, with D possibly TRBD2 on 6 matching bases. Per the germline V gene, CDR1 is SGDLS and CDR2 is YYNGEE. The CDR3 covers 20 residues. Trimming pared 0 bases from V and 0 bases from J, leaving 21 bases between.

The genes are TRBV7-9 and TRBJ2-1; TRBD2 is a possible D gene (6 bases). Germline loops: CDR1 SEHNR, CDR2 FQNEAQ (reference sequence). The V end was cut by 5 bases, the J end by 0 bases, with 14 bases between. CDR3 length equals 16 residues. This chain's CDR3 is CASSPHAGSSYNEQFF. The CDR3 DNA sequence: TGTGCCAGCAGCCCCCACGCGGGAAGCTCCTACAATGAGCAGTTCTTC.

In its sample, this clone was seen once. The chain recombines TRBV29-1 with TRBJ2-1; maybe TRBD1 (6 bases). Germline V CDR1 and CDR2: SQVTM, ANQGSEA. Trimming removed 4 bases from V and 3 bases from J, with 19 bases in between. CDR3 length: 16 residues. The CDR3 DNA is TGCAGCGTTGGGACTCCGGTAAAGGGACACTACAATGAGCAGTTCTTC. Amino acids: CSVGTPVKGHYNEQFF.

The V gene is TRBV6-1, the J gene TRBJ2-5; 11 bases fit TRBD1. J lost 4 bases, V lost 3 bases, and 4 bases had no gene match. Germline V CDR1 and CDR2: MNHNS, SASEGT. The CDR3 is made up of 15 amino acids. CDR3 sequence reads: CASSDRTGGRETQYF. The DNA for the CDR3 is TGTGCCAGCAGTGATCGGACAGGGGGCCGAGAGACCCAGTACTTC.

The V gene is TRBV9, the J gene TRBJ2-1, with D tentatively TRBD1 (6 bases). The germline V gene has CDR1 SGDLS and CDR2 YYNGEE. V shed 3 bases and J shed 2 bases, with 12 bases lying between them. CDR3 size: 15 residues. The CDR3 spells CASSARQVTYNEQFF. CDR3 nucleotide sequence: TGTGCCAGCAGCGCGCGACAGGTGACCTACAATGAGCAGTTCTTC.

The chain has TRBV6-1 and TRBJ2-7; D not resolved. The length of the CDR3 is 13 residues. Germline CDR1 reads MNHNS; CDR2 reads SASEGT. V was cut by 4 bases and J by 1 base, with 8 bases left in between. The CDR3 DNA reads TGTGCCAGCAGTGCTGCACTGTCCTACGAGCAGTACTTC. Translating it yields CASSAALSYEQYF.

This chain uses TRBV5-1 with TRBJ2-1; 10 nucleotides agree with TRBD1. There are 20 residues in the CDR3. Germline CDR1 reads SGHRS; CDR2 reads YFSETQ. After removal of 5 bases from V and 3 bases from J, the junction contained 20 bases not matched to a gene. CDR3 amino acids: CASSESGTGVWLPSYNEQFF. DNA of the CDR3: TGCGCCAGCAGTGAATCCGGGACAGGGGTTTGGCTTCCTAGCTACAATGAGCAGTTCTTC.

The chain combines TRBV11-2 with TRBJ1-5; TRBD1 agrees at 7 bases. Losses at the gene ends were 1 base for V and 11 bases for J; bases not matched to a gene: 11. The CDR3 has 15 residues. The V gene's germline CDR1 is SGHAT and CDR2 FQNNGV. The CDR3, as DNA: TGTGCCAGCAGCTTAGGGACAGGCTTTTCGAGGACCCAGCATTTT. Protein sequence: CASSLGTGFSRTQHF.

The table lists this clone with a count of one. The chain is built from TRBV27 and TRBJ1-1; TRBD1 aligns across 8 bases. Germline lookup yields CDR1 MNHEY and CDR2 SMNVEV (reference sequence). V lost 4 bases and J lost 4; bases outside the gene matches: 8. The CDR3 runs 15 residues. This CDR3 is CASSSQGAVGTEAFF. The CDR3 DNA follows: TGTGCCAGCAGTTCCCAGGGGGCGGTGGGCACTGAAGCTTTCTTT.

The rearrangement joins TRBV30 to TRBJ2-5; the D is unclear. The CDR3 covers 13 residues. Deletions cut 3 bases from V and 5 bases from J, with 13 bases between. Germline assignment: CDR1 GTSNPN and CDR2 SVGIG (reference sequence). The CDR3 is CAWRNAWPETQYF. In nucleotides, the CDR3 is TGTGCCTGGAGGAACGCTTGGCCCGAGACCCAGTACTTC. The full variable domain, rest sourced from reference TRBV30 and TRBJ2-5, is SQTIHQWPATLVQPVGSPLSLECTVEGTSNPNLYWYRQAAGRGLQLLFYSVGIGQISSEVPQNLSASRPQDRQFILSSKKLLLSDSGFYLCAWRNAWPETQYFGPGTRLLVL.

The CDR3 protein is CASSQDATSYEQYF. DNA of the CDR3: TGCGCCAGCAGCCAAGATGCTACCTCCTACGAGCAGTACTTC. The chain uses TRBV4-1 and TRBJ2-7; D uncertain. Germline lookup yields CDR1 MGHRA and CDR2 YSYEKL. The CDR3 loop spans 14 amino acids. V was clipped by 0 bases and J by 0 bases, with 6 bases between them.

This clone showed up just once. The chain uses TRBV9 and TRBJ1-3, with D possibly matching TRBD1 (5 bases). The CDR3 spans 13 residues. The germline V gene encodes CDR1 SGDLS and CDR2 YYNGEE. Trimming stripped 3 bases from V and 2 bases from J, with 6 bases between. This CDR3 is CASSGGAGNTIYF. In DNA form, the CDR3 reads TGTGCCAGCAGCGGGGGGGCTGGAAACACCATATATTTT.

J is TRBJ1-5 and V is TRBV28; the D gene is possibly TRBD1 (5 bases). Between the trimmed V and J ends, which lost 5 bases and 6 bases, there was a span of 26 bases. The CDR3 loop spans 18 amino acids. CDR1 MDHEN and CDR2 SYDVKM come from the germline V gene. CDR3: CASSIPRLGGNDGQPQHF. CDR3 bases: TGTGCCAGCAGTATCCCCCGCTTGGGGGGAAATGATGGTCAGCCCCAGCATTTT.

The chain uses TRBV2 and TRBJ2-7, with 8 bases identical to TRBD2. The CDR3 contains 23 residues. The germline V gene encodes CDR1 SNHLY and CDR2 FYNNEI. V shed 7 bases and J 2 bases; nucleotides not matched to a gene: 34. DNA of the CDR3: TGTGCCAGCATCAAATCAACCGAGGTGGCGGGGGGCGGGCTCACCGACCCCCCCTACGAGCAGTACTTC. This sequence encodes CASIKSTEVAGGGLTDPPYEQYF.

The chain links TRBV2 to TRBJ1-2; tentative D call: TRBD1 (5 bases). With 8 bases removed from V and 6 bases from J, the gap between germline ends came to 13 bases. Germline V gene sequence: CDR1 SNHLY, CDR2 FYNNEI. CDR3 length equals 12 residues. DNA of the CDR3: TGTGCCAGCTATGACAGTCTCAATGGCTACACCTTC. It is translated as CASYDSLNGYTF.

The V and J genes are TRBV5-6 and TRBJ2-7; D is uncertain. CDR3 length: 15 residues. In germline, CDR1 is SGHDT, CDR2 YYEEEE. V gave up 6 bases and J gave up 4 bases, with 20 bases separating them. The CDR3 DNA reads as TGTGCCAGCACCCAAAATCCCCGCCTAGTATACGAGCAGTACTTC. This gives the protein CASTQNPRLVYEQYF.

The chain links TRBV28 to TRBJ1-2, with a weak D call TRBD1 (5 bases). In germline, CDR1 is MDHEN, CDR2 SYDVKM. The CDR3 spans 15 residues. Trimming pared 7 bases from V and 5 bases from J, leaving 20 bases between. As DNA, the CDR3 is TGTGCCAGCAAATGGGAGGTCGGACAACTGTATGGCTACACCTTC. Translating gives CASKWEVGQLYGYTF.

The chain links TRBV5-1 to TRBJ2-1, with 10 bases that match TRBD2. After removal of 4 bases from V and 7 bases from J, the junction contained 11 bases not matched to a gene. The CDR3 length is 16 residues. Germline V CDR1 and CDR2: SGHRS, YFSETQ. The CDR3 DNA is TGCGCCAGCAGCACCCCATTCCTAGCGGGAGATAATGAGCAGTTCTTC. Its protein product is CASSTPFLAGDNEQFF.

The chain employs TRBV19 and TRBJ2-7; TRBD1 agrees at 12 bases. V shed 4 bases and J 9 bases; nucleotides not matched to a gene: 10. The CDR3 has 15 amino acids. Per the germline V gene, CDR1 is LNHDA and CDR2 is SQIVND (reference sequence). The CDR3 DNA sequence: TGTGCCAGTAGTACCCGGGACAGGGGGCGCTCTGGGCAGTACTTC. This encodes CASSTRDRGRSGQYF.

This rearrangement joins TRBV9 to TRBJ2-5, with D unresolved. The CDR3 contains 12 residues. Germline lookup yields CDR1 SGDLS and CDR2 YYNGEE. The ends were cut back, 0 bases at V and 5 bases at J, with 5 bases in the middle. The CDR3 reads CASSVAMETQYF. For the CDR3, the DNA is TGTGCCAGCAGCGTAGCAATGGAGACCCAGTACTTC.

The chain uses TRBV9 and TRBJ2-7, with 9 bases aligning to TRBD2. From germline, CDR1 is SGDLS and CDR2 YYNGEE. With 3 bases clipped from V and 2 bases from J, the junction kept 3 bases outside the gene matches. This CDR3 is built from 14 residues. CDR3: CASSGTSDTYEQYF. Written as DNA, the CDR3 is TGTGCCAGCAGCGGGACTAGCGATACCTACGAGCAGTACTTC. Using reference TRBV9 and TRBJ2-7 for the parts outside the CDR3, the full variable domain is DSGVTQTPKHLITATGQRVTLRCSPRSGDLSVYWYQQSLDQGLQFLIQYYNGEERAKGNILERFSAQQFPDLHSELNLSSLELGDSALYFCASSGTSDTYEQYFGPGTRLTVT.

The chain carries TRBV10-3 and TRBJ1-1; possible D gene TRBD1, 6 bases. Germline-derived CDR1 and CDR2 are ENHRY and SYGVKD. Trimming cost V 2 bases and J 10 bases, with 20 bases left between them. This CDR3 has 15 residues. This chain's CDR3 is CAISEGRGGIVAAFF. CDR3 nucleotide sequence: TGTGCCATCAGTGAGGGGAGAGGGGGAATAGTTGCAGCTTTCTTT.

The rearrangement joins TRBV4-1 to TRBJ2-7; 12 bases line up with TRBD2. In germline, CDR1 is MGHRA, CDR2 YSYEKL. Trimming removed 4 bases from V and 1 base from J; junction bases left unmatched: 8. The CDR3 runs to 17 residues. The CDR3 DNA reads as TGCGCCAGCAGCCCACGAGCTAGCGGGGGGGGTTCCTACGAGCAGTACTTC. This encodes CASSPRASGGGSYEQYF.

V usage is TRBV4-1 and J usage is TRBJ1-2, with D possibly matching TRBD1 (5 bases). Germline V gene lookup returns CDR1 MGHRA and CDR2 YSYEKL. The CDR3 runs 14 residues. The V gene lost 5 bases and the J gene lost 8 bases, with 18 bases spanning the gap. In DNA form, the CDR3 reads TGCGCCAGCAGCTTCAATCAGGGTTCTAGGGGCTACACCTTC. It specifies CASSFNQGSRGYTF.